The clone carrying this T cell receptor (beta chain) came up once. Its target is unknown. These data are taken from a study of shared clonotypes between healthy human individuals. Looking at the study overall: CD4 naive cells filled three plates per donor, CD4 memory three, CD8 naive two and CD8 memory one.

The CDR3 runs to 12 residues. In germline, CDR1 is SQVTM, CDR2 ANQGSEA. The germline V and J ends were trimmed by 7 bases and 3 bases, with 13 bases remaining between them. Findings and limits, study-wide: Only blood was sampled; tissue repertoires likely differ. The four-donor shared clonotypes exceeded non-shared clonotypes in generation probability, with non-shared ones scoring lower.

In the authors' methods: Quality scores were absent from the junction-only immunoSEQ sequences, so filtering differed. Profiled with immunoSEQ multiplex PCR; TCRdb holds only in-frame clones, not every one. That table is the source of V, J and clone size, and D and trimming were worked out from the DNA. The profile shows 2 million to 2.5 million clones, roughly 95% of them singletons. The sequence derives from a man in his late teens or twenties in good health. V gene TRBV29-1 combines with J gene TRBJ2-7; D is undetermined. Sample: naive CD4+ T cells sorted from blood. Specified subset: CD45RA+ positively selected. The CDR3 sequence is CSAEDADYEQYF. CDR3 DNA sequence: TGCAGCGCCGAGGACGCCGACTACGAGCAGTACTTC.